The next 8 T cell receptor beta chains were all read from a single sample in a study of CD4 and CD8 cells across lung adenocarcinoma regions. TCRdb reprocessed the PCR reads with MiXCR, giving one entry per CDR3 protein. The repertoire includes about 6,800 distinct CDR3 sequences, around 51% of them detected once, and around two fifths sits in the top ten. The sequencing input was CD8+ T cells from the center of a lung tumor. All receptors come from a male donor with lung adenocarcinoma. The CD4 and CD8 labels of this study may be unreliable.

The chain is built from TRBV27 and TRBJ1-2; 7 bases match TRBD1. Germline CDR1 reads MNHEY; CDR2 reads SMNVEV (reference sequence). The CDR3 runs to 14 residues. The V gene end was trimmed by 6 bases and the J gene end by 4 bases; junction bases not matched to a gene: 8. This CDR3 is CASSSPGGGYGYTF. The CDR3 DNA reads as TGTGCCAGCAGCTCACCAGGGGGGGGCTATGGCTACACCTTC.

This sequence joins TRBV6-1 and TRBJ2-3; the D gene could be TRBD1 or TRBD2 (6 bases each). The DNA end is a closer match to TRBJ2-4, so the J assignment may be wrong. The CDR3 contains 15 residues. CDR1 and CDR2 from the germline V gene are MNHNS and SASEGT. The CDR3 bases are TGTGCCAGCAGTGAAGGTTGGGGGGCCACAGACATTCAGTACTTC. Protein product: CASSEGWGATDIQYF.

CDR3 protein: CASSSWTGGKAFF. CDR3 nucleotides: TGTGCCAGCAGCTCGTGGACAGGGGGCAAAGCTTTCTTT. The V and J genes are TRBV11-3 and TRBJ1-1; 11 positions match TRBD1. The ends lost 4 bases at V and 9 bases at J; junction bases unmatched: 4. The length of the CDR3 is 13 residues. In germline, CDR1 is SGHNT, CDR2 YENEEA.

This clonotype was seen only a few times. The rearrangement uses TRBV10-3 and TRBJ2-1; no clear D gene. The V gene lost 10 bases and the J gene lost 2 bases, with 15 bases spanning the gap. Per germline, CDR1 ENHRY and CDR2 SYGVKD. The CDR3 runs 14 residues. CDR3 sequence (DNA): TGTGCCAACTCAAGGGCTAAGGCCTACAATGAGCAGTTCTTC. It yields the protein CANSRAKAYNEQFF.

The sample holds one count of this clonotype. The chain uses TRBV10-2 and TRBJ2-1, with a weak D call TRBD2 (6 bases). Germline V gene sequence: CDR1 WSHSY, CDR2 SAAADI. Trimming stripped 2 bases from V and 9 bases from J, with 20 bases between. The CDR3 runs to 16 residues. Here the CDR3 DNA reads TGCGCCAGCAGTGAGGTCTGGCGGGGCGGGCAGGGTGAGCAGTTCTTC. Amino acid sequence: CASSEVWRGGQGEQFF.

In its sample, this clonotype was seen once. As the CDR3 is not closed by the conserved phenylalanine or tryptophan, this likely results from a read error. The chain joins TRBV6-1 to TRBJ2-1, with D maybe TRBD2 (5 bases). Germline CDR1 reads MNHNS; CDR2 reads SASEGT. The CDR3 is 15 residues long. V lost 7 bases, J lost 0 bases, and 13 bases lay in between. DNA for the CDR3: TGTGCCAGCACCCGGGATTTCCGCTCCTACAATGAGCAGTTCCTC. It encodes CASTRDFRSYNEQFL.

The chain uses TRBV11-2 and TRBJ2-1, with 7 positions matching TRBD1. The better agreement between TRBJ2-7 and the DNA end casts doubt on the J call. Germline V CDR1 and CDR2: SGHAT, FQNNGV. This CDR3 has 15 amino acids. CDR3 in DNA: TGTGCCAGCAGCCTCCAGGGGGATACTTTCTACGAGCAGTACTTC. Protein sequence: CASSLQGDTFYEQYF.

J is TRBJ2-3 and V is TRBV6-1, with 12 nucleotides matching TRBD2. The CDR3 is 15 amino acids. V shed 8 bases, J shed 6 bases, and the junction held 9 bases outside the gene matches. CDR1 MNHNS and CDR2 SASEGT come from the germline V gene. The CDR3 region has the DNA TGTGCCAGCGGGGAGGGACTAGCGGGCCCCGATACGCAGTATTTT. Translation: CASGEGLAGPDTQYF.